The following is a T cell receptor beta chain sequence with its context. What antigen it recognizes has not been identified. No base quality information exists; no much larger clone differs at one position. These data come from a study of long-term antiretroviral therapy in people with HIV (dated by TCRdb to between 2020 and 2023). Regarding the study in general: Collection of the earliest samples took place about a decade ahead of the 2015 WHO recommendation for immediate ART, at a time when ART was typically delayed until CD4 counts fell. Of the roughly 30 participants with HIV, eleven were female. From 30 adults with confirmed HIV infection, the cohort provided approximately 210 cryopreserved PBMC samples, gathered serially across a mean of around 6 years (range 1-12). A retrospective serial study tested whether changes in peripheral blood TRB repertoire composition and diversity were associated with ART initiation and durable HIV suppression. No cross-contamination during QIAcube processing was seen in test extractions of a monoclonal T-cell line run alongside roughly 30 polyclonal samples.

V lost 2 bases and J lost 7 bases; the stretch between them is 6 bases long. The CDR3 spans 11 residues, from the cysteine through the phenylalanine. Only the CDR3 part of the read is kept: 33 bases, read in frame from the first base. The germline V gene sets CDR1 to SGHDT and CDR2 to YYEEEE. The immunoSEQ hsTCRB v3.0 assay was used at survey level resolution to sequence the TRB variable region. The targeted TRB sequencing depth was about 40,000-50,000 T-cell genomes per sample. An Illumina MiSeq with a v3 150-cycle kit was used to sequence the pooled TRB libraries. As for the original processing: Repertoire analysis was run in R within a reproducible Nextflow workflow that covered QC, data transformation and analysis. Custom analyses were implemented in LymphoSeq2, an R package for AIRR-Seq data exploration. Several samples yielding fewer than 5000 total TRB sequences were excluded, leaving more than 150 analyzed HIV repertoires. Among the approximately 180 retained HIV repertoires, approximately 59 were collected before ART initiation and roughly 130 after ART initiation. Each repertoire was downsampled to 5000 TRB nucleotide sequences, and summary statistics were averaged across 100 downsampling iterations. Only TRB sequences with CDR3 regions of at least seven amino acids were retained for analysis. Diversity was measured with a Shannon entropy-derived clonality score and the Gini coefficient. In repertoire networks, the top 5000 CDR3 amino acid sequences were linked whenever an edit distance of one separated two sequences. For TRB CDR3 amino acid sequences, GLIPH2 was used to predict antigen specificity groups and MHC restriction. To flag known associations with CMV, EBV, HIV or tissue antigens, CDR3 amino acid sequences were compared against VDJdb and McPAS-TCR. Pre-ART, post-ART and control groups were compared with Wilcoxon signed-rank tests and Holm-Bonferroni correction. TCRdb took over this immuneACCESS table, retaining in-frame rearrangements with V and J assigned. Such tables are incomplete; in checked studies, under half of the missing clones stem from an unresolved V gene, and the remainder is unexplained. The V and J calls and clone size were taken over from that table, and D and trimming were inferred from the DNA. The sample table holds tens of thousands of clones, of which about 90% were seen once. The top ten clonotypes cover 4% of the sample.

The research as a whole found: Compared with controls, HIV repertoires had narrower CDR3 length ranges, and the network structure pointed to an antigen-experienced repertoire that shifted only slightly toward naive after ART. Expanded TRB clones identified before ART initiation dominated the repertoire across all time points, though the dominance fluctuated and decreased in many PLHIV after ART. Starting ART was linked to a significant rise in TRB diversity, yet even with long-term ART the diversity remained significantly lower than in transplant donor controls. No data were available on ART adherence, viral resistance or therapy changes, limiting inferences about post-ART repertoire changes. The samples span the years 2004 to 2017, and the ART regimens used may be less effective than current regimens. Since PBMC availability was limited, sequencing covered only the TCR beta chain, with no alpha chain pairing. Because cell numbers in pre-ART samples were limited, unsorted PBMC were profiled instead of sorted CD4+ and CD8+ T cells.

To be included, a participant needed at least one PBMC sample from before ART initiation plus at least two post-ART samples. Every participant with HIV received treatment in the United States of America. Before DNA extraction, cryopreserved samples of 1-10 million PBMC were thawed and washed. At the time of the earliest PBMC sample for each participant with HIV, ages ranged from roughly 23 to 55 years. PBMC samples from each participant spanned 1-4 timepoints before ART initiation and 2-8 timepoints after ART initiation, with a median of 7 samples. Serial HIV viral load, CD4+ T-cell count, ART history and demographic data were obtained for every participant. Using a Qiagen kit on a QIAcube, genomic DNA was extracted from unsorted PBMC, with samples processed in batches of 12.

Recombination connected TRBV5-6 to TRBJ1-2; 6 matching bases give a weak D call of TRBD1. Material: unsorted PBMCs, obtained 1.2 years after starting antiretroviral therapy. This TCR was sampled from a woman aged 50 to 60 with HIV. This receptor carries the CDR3 CASSLGGGYTF. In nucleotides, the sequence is TGTGCCAGCAGCTTAGGGGGTGGCTACACCTTC.